A selection of T cell receptor beta chains follows, all from one sample in a study of T-cell reconstitution after alpha-beta-depleted transplantation in children. TCRdb reprocessed the PCR reads via MiXCR and lists one record per CDR3 protein. Among about 980,000 distinct CDR3 sequences listed, 25% to 30% were seen once. The specimen comprised PBMCs, mostly from graft donor cells, sampled 360 days after TCRalphabeta/CD19-depleted stem cell transplant. The receptors come from a boy under two years old who had a stem cell transplant for SCID, so the T cells may come from the graft donor. Each CDR3 is given with its conserved first and last residue. Fields, in order: J gene, D gene, V gene, clone size, CDR3 protein, CDR3 DNA. D genes are given only for firm matches. Some rows mark clone size as missing; the rest say once, few, many or name a class of expanded clone.

j_call: TRBJ2-1
d_call: TRBD1
v_call: TRBV12-3/TRBV12-4
clone_size: many
cdr3_aa: CASSQDRGQFF
cdr3_nt: TGTGCCAGCAGCCAAGACAGGGGGCAGTTCTTC

j_call: TRBJ2-5
d_call: NA
v_call: TRBV5-1
clone_size: NA
cdr3_aa: CASSLAVDREETQYF
cdr3_nt: TGCGCCAGCAGCTTGGCCGTGGACAGAGAAGAGACCCAGTACTTC

j_call: TRBJ2-3
d_call: NA
v_call: TRBV12-3/TRBV12-4
clone_size: few
cdr3_aa: CASSFGLSAQYF
cdr3_nt: TGTGCCAGCAGTTTCGGCTTGAGCGCGCAGTATTTT

j_call: TRBJ2-5
d_call: TRBD2
v_call: TRBV2
clone_size: NA
cdr3_aa: CASSEGLAGQETQYF
cdr3_nt: TGTGCCAGCAGTGAAGGACTAGCGGGCCAAGAGACCCAGTACTTC

j_call: TRBJ2-7
d_call: TRBD1
v_call: TRBV12-3/TRBV12-4
clone_size: few
cdr3_aa: CASSLAGTGGGEQYF
cdr3_nt: TGTGCCAGCAGTCTCGCCGGGACAGGGGGCGGCGAGCAGTACTTC

j_call: TRBJ2-5
d_call: NA
v_call: TRBV29-1
clone_size: few
cdr3_aa: CSVDGQETQYF
cdr3_nt: TGCAGCGTGGACGGCCAAGAGACCCAGTACTTC

j_call: TRBJ1-5
d_call: TRBD1
v_call: TRBV12-3/TRBV12-4
clone_size: NA
cdr3_aa: CASSRQGKSNQPQHF
cdr3_nt: TGTGCCAGCAGCCGACAGGGGAAGAGCAATCAGCCCCAGCATTTT

j_call: TRBJ2-7
d_call: NA
v_call: TRBV20-1
clone_size: few
cdr3_aa: CSARDGGLTYEQYF
cdr3_nt: TGCAGTGCTAGAGATGGGGGTCTTACCTACGAGCAGTACTTC

j_call: TRBJ2-1
d_call: NA
v_call: TRBV15
clone_size: few
cdr3_aa: CATSRTLSLTGFSYNEQFF
cdr3_nt: TGTGCCACCAGCAGGACCCTCTCTCTTACGGGCTTTTCCTACAATGAGCAGTTCTTC

j_call: TRBJ1-1
d_call: NA
v_call: TRBV5-5
clone_size: NA
cdr3_aa: CASSLGGPGGAFF
cdr3_nt: TGTGCCAGCAGCTTGGGGGGACCAGGAGGGGCTTTCTTT

j_call: TRBJ1-1
d_call: NA
v_call: TRBV19
clone_size: once
cdr3_aa: CASSIWGNSEAFF
cdr3_nt: TGTGCCAGTAGTATCTGGGGGAATTCTGAAGCTTTCTTT

j_call: TRBJ2-5
d_call: TRBD1
v_call: TRBV6-2/TRBV6-3
clone_size: NA
cdr3_aa: CASSHPPGQREETQYF
cdr3_nt: TGTGCCAGCAGTCACCCTCCGGGACAGAGGGAAGAGACCCAGTACTTC

j_call: TRBJ2-2
d_call: NA
v_call: TRBV11-2
clone_size: NA
cdr3_aa: CASSPHPFDTGELFF
cdr3_nt: TGTGCCAGCAGCCCGCACCCCTTCGACACCGGGGAGCTGTTTTTT

j_call: TRBJ1-5
d_call: NA
v_call: TRBV28
clone_size: NA
cdr3_aa: CASSLHSAYQPQHF
cdr3_nt: TGTGCCAGCAGTTTACACAGCGCCTATCAGCCCCAGCATTTT

j_call: TRBJ2-7
d_call: NA
v_call: TRBV18
clone_size: NA
cdr3_aa: CASSPPNREVYEQYF
cdr3_nt: TGTGCCAGCTCACCCCCTAACAGGGAGGTCTACGAGCAGTACTTC

j_call: TRBJ2-7
d_call: NA
v_call: TRBV6-1
clone_size: once
cdr3_aa: CASSRALSYEQYF
cdr3_nt: TGTGCCAGCAGCCGCGCTCTATCCTACGAGCAGTACTTC

j_call: TRBJ1-1
d_call: TRBD1
v_call: TRBV4-2
clone_size: NA
cdr3_aa: CASSPKRGTEDPDTEAFF
cdr3_nt: TGTGCCAGCAGCCCCAAACGCGGGACAGAAGATCCGGACACTGAAGCTTTCTTT

j_call: TRBJ2-1
d_call: TRBD2
v_call: TRBV6-2/TRBV6-3
clone_size: NA
cdr3_aa: CASSPGVLAGNEQFF
cdr3_nt: TGTGCCAGCAGCCCAGGTGTGCTAGCGGGAAATGAGCAGTTCTTC

j_call: TRBJ1-2
d_call: NA
v_call: TRBV12-3/TRBV12-4
clone_size: few
cdr3_aa: CASRQGSGYTF
cdr3_nt: TGTGCCAGCAGACAGGGATCTGGCTACACCTTC

j_call: TRBJ2-5
d_call: TRBD2
v_call: TRBV30
clone_size: NA
cdr3_aa: CAWSNTGTSGAPKYF
cdr3_nt: TGTGCCTGGAGTAACACCGGGACTAGCGGAGCCCCAAAGTACTTC

j_call: TRBJ2-1
d_call: NA
v_call: TRBV19
clone_size: few
cdr3_aa: CASSPDYSPGNEQFF
cdr3_nt: TGTGCCAGTAGTCCCGACTACTCTCCGGGCAATGAGCAGTTCTTC

j_call: TRBJ2-3
d_call: NA
v_call: TRBV25-1
clone_size: NA
cdr3_aa: CASSGSGTTYTQYF
cdr3_nt: TGTGCCAGCAGTGGCTCAGGGACCACCTATACGCAGTATTTT

j_call: TRBJ2-7
d_call: NA
v_call: TRBV5-1
clone_size: few
cdr3_aa: CASSLRVSREQYF
cdr3_nt: TGCGCCAGCAGCTTACGGGTATCCCGCGAGCAGTACTTC

j_call: TRBJ2-3
d_call: NA
v_call: TRBV27
clone_size: many
cdr3_aa: CASFDWDGTDTQYF
cdr3_nt: TGTGCCAGCTTTGATTGGGACGGCACAGATACGCAGTATTTT

j_call: TRBJ2-1
d_call: NA
v_call: TRBV6-2/TRBV6-3
clone_size: NA
cdr3_aa: CASSAGPAFYNEQFF
cdr3_nt: TGTGCCAGCAGTGCAGGGCCAGCCTTCTACAATGAGCAGTTCTTC

j_call: TRBJ1-1
d_call: TRBD1
v_call: TRBV29-1
clone_size: few
cdr3_aa: CSVPRQGMNTEAFF
cdr3_nt: TGCAGCGTTCCTCGACAGGGGATGAACACTGAAGCTTTCTTT

j_call: TRBJ2-1
d_call: TRBD1
v_call: TRBV5-1
clone_size: NA
cdr3_aa: CASSLLWDRRKDSYNEQFF
cdr3_nt: TGCGCCAGCAGCTTGTTGTGGGACAGAAGAAAGGACTCCTACAATGAGCAGTTCTTC

j_call: TRBJ1-1
d_call: TRBD1
v_call: TRBV20-1
clone_size: NA
cdr3_aa: CSAGLWDSFSEAFF
cdr3_nt: TGCAGTGCTGGACTATGGGACAGTTTCTCTGAAGCTTTCTTT

j_call: TRBJ1-5
d_call: NA
v_call: TRBV19
clone_size: few
cdr3_aa: CASSIRPYNQPQHF
cdr3_nt: TGTGCCAGTAGTATAAGGCCGTACAATCAGCCCCAGCATTTT

j_call: TRBJ2-7
d_call: NA
v_call: TRBV18
clone_size: few
cdr3_aa: CASSPRGTTLSYEQYF
cdr3_nt: TGTGCCAGCTCACCCCGCGGGACGACCCTTTCCTACGAGCAGTACTTC

j_call: TRBJ2-7
d_call: TRBD1
v_call: TRBV5-1
clone_size: many
cdr3_aa: CASSLRAGTATYEQYF
cdr3_nt: TGCGCCAGCAGCTTAAGAGCCGGGACAGCTACCTACGAGCAGTACTTC

j_call: TRBJ1-5
d_call: NA
v_call: TRBV6-5
clone_size: NA
cdr3_aa: CASGTDRSGNQPQHF
cdr3_nt: TGTGCCAGCGGAACTGACAGGAGCGGGAATCAGCCCCAGCATTTT

j_call: TRBJ2-5
d_call: NA
v_call: TRBV25-1
clone_size: NA
cdr3_aa: CASSEYQGRETQYF
cdr3_nt: TGTGCCAGCAGTGAATATCAGGGGCGGGAGACCCAGTACTTC

j_call: TRBJ1-3
d_call: NA
v_call: TRBV6-5
clone_size: few
cdr3_aa: CASSYGGFSSGNTIYF
cdr3_nt: TGTGCCAGCAGTTACGGCGGGTTTAGCTCTGGAAACACCATATATTTT

j_call: TRBJ1-2
d_call: TRBD1
v_call: TRBV20-1
clone_size: few
cdr3_aa: CSAINRDSYGYTF
cdr3_nt: TGCAGTGCTATTAATCGGGACAGCTATGGCTACACCTTC

j_call: TRBJ2-7
d_call: NA
v_call: TRBV7-9
clone_size: few
cdr3_aa: CASSLGQHLYYEQYF
cdr3_nt: TGTGCCAGCAGCTTAGGACAGCACTTATATTACGAGCAGTACTTC

j_call: TRBJ2-7
d_call: NA
v_call: TRBV7-6
clone_size: once
cdr3_aa: CASSYRKAGALHEQYF
cdr3_nt: TGTGCCAGCAGCTACCGGAAGGCGGGGGCCCTACACGAGCAGTACTTC

j_call: TRBJ1-6
d_call: NA
v_call: TRBV12-3/TRBV12-4
clone_size: few
cdr3_aa: CASSLSGRDSPLHF
cdr3_nt: TGTGCCAGCAGTTTATCCGGAAGGGACTCACCCCTCCACTTT

j_call: TRBJ2-3
d_call: NA
v_call: TRBV12-3/TRBV12-4
clone_size: NA
cdr3_aa: CASSLQGELATDTQYF
cdr3_nt: TGTGCCAGCAGTTTACAGGGAGAGCTTGCCACAGATACGCAGTATTTT

j_call: TRBJ2-1
d_call: TRBD1
v_call: TRBV7-3
clone_size: few
cdr3_aa: CASSPGTVTYNEQFF
cdr3_nt: TGTGCCAGCAGCCCCGGGACAGTCACCTACAATGAGCAGTTCTTC

j_call: TRBJ2-1
d_call: NA
v_call: TRBV5-5
clone_size: few
cdr3_aa: CASSLDSPSYNEQFF
cdr3_nt: TGTGCCAGCAGCTTGGACTCCCCGTCCTACAATGAGCAGTTCTTC

j_call: TRBJ2-5
d_call: TRBD1
v_call: TRBV9
clone_size: few
cdr3_aa: CASSVQPTGVGETQYF
cdr3_nt: TGTGCCAGCAGCGTACAGCCTACAGGGGTGGGGGAGACCCAGTACTTC

j_call: TRBJ2-7
d_call: TRBD1
v_call: TRBV12-3/TRBV12-4
clone_size: few
cdr3_aa: CASRTGQGVYEQYF
cdr3_nt: TGTGCCAGCAGAACGGGACAGGGGGTCTACGAGCAGTACTTC

j_call: TRBJ2-7
d_call: TRBD1
v_call: TRBV12-3/TRBV12-4
clone_size: NA
cdr3_aa: CASSFREQGGSYEQYF
cdr3_nt: TGTGCCAGCAGTTTTAGGGAACAGGGGGGTTCCTACGAGCAGTACTTC

j_call: TRBJ2-1
d_call: NA
v_call: TRBV27
clone_size: many
cdr3_aa: CASSPQPSNNEQFF
cdr3_nt: TGTGCCAGCAGTCCTCAACCGTCAAACAATGAGCAGTTCTTC

j_call: TRBJ2-1
d_call: NA
v_call: TRBV5-1
clone_size: few
cdr3_aa: CASSFYSPSGLVYNEQFF
cdr3_nt: TGCGCCAGCAGCTTTTACTCTCCGTCGGGACTGGTTTACAATGAGCAGTTCTTC

j_call: TRBJ2-7
d_call: TRBD1
v_call: TRBV20-1
clone_size: few
cdr3_aa: CSARDRQGAWEQYF
cdr3_nt: TGCAGTGCTAGAGATCGCCAGGGGGCGTGGGAGCAGTACTTC

j_call: TRBJ2-1
d_call: NA
v_call: TRBV4-1
clone_size: once
cdr3_aa: CASSQGRADEQFF
cdr3_nt: TGCGCCAGCAGCCAAGGTAGGGCCGATGAGCAGTTCTTC

j_call: TRBJ2-7
d_call: TRBD1
v_call: TRBV29-1
clone_size: once
cdr3_aa: CSVGTGASYEQYF
cdr3_nt: TGCAGCGTCGGGACAGGGGCGTCCTACGAGCAGTACTTC